This T cell receptor (beta chain) was sequenced in a study of long-term antiretroviral therapy in people with HIV. Broader study findings: Repertoire dominance by clones expanded before ART was seen at all time points.

CDR1 is LNHDA, CDR2 SQIVND, per germline (reference sequence). The CDR3 has 15 amino acids. Trimming left V 7 bases short and J 0 bases short, with 13 bases between. The immunoSEQ assay was v3.0, run at survey level. Sequencing aimed at about 35,000-55,000 T-cell genomes per sample. Sequencing used immunoSEQ multiplex PCR; TCRdb keeps in-frame clones, though not all of them. The table lists 30,000 to 40,000 clones, 85% of them singletons, with 4.4% in the top ten. In the case of this clone: Its antigen is not known.

V gene TRBV19 combines with J gene TRBJ1-5, with TRBD1 as a possible D gene (5 bases). This clonotype was sampled from a young man with HIV. The specimen was unsorted PBMCs, collected 3.3 years after starting antiretroviral therapy. The CDR3 DNA sequence: TGTGCCAGTATCCCGACAGTCGATAGCAATCAGCCCCAGCATTTT. It encodes CASIPTVDSNQPQHF.